This entry is about one T cell receptor beta chain. Its antigen is currently not known. Base qualities are missing; no much larger clone stands one base away. For sequencing of the TCRbeta CDR3 region, genomic DNA was extracted from the sorted cells. TCRbeta CDR3 regions were sequenced using the immunoSEQ Assay. TCRdb took over this immuneACCESS table, retaining in-frame rearrangements with V and J assigned. Such tables are incomplete; in checked studies, under half of the missing clones stem from an unresolved V gene, and the remainder is unexplained. The sample data list more than 95,000 clones, and 91% of these were observed just once. Around 0.32% of the sample is held by the ten biggest clonotypes. CDR1 MDHEN and CDR2 SYDVKM are derived from the germline V gene. Relative to germline, V is 3 bases shorter and J is 6 bases shorter, with 15 bases between their ends. The cysteine opens and the phenylalanine closes a CDR3 of 15 amino acids. Only CDR3 DNA remains: 45 bases, in frame from the first base.

These data are taken from a study of OX40 agonist ivuxolimab in advanced cancers. Background for the entire study: Ivuxolimab, which targeted the costimulatory receptor OX40 (CD134), was an agonistic, fully human IgG2 monoclonal antibody. Intravenous ivuxolimab was administered to patients every 2 weeks at six dose levels: 0.01, 0.1, 0.3, 1.5, 3 and 10 mg/kg. Of the roughly 52 dose-escalation patients, hepatocellular carcinoma was present in 19, melanoma in around 15, renal cell carcinoma in 9 and head and neck cancer in 9. In the dose-escalation cohort, 70% to 85% of patients were male, and the mean age was approximately 60 years, with a range of about 20 to 90. Patients were allowed to have had prior anti-PD-1, anti-PD-L1 or anti-CTLA-4 therapy, and 40% of the dose-escalation patients had previously received checkpoint inhibitors. Partial responses were achieved by three dose-escalation patients, of whom one had hepatocellular carcinoma and two had cutaneous melanoma. The point of sequencing TCRbeta in the periphery was to test whether ivuxolimab changed TCR sequence diversity and drove clonal T-cell expansion. The paper covers the monotherapy dose-escalation part of the phase I ivuxolimab trial, which included N = 52 patients.

The trial excluded patients who had a history of autoimmune disease or who were on systemic immunosuppression. Peripheral blood for TCR sequencing was collected from all dose cohorts at baseline, on cycle 4 day 1, and on cycle 7 day 1. The samples were drawn from a first-in-human, open-label, multicenter phase I dose-escalation trial of ivuxolimab. Adults with locally advanced or metastatic head and neck squamous cell, hepatocellular, melanoma or renal cell carcinoma were enrolled in the trial. Before TCR sequencing, CD4+ T cells and CD8+ T cells were sorted from peripheral blood as separate populations. Study-level results and caveats: In the 0.1-3.0 mg/kg groups, partial responders had among the lowest normalized peripheral clonal expansion, particularly in CD8+ T cells. After ivuxolimab, CD8+ T cells had more expanded clones than CD4+ T cells on average. Which antigens the clonally expanded peripheral T cells were specific for was not determined. At doses from 0.1 to 3.0 mg/kg, clonal expansion was seen in both CD4+ and CD8+ blood T cells between baseline and week 6. Low levels of normalized T-cell clonal expansion were also seen in some patients who did not respond.

The sequence derives from an adult with an advanced solid tumor such as melanoma, head and neck, liver or kidney cancer. The chain uses TRBV28 and TRBJ2-1; the D gene assignment is perhaps TRBD1 or TRBD2, with each matching 6 bases. The input for sequencing was CD4+ or CD8+ T cells sorted from blood, taken in a trial of the OX40 agonist ivuxolimab. The CDR3 region: CASSLLGGSLNEQFF. The sequenced DNA is TGTGCCAGCAGTTTGTTGGGGGGCTCACTCAATGAGCAGTTCTTC.